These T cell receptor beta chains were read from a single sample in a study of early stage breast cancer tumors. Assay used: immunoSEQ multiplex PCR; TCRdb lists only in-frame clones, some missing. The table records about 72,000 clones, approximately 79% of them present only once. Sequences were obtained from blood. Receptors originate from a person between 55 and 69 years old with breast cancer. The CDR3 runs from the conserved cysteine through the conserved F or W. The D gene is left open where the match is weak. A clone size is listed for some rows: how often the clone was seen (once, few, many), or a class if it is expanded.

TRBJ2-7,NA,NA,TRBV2,CASSGEYEQYF,TGTGCCAGCAGTGGTGAATACGAGCAGTACTTC
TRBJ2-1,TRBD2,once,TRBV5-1,CASSLERGGPDEQFF,TGCGCCAGCAGCTTAGAACGGGGGGGCCCCGATGAGCAGTTCTTC
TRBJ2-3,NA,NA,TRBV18,CASRTSAPDTQYF,TGTGCCAGCCGAACTTCGGCCCCAGATACGCAGTATTTT
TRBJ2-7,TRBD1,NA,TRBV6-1,CASKEPGQGYEQYF,TGTGCCAGCAAAGAACCGGGACAGGGCTACGAGCAGTACTTC
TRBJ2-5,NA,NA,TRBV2,CASSDPGVGETQYF,TGTGCCAGCAGTGATCCGGGGGTCGGAGAGACCCAGTACTTC
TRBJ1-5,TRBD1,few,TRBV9,CASSAGQGRQPQHF,TGTGCCAGCAGCGCTGGACAGGGGCGCCAGCCCCAGCATTTT
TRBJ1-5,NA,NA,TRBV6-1,CASSEDWGSQPQHF,TGTGCCAGCAGTGAAGATTGGGGATCGCAGCCCCAGCATTTT
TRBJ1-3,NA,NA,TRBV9,CASGDRHPGNTIYF,TGTGCCAGCGGAGACCGACATCCCGGAAACACCATATATTTT
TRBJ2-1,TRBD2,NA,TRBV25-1,CASSETSGTRLIF,TGTGCCAGCAGTGAGACTTCCGGGACTAGGTTAATCTTC
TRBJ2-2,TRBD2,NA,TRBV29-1,CSGAGGRGTGELFF,TGCAGCGGGGCGGGAGGGAGGGGTACCGGGGAGCTGTTTTTT
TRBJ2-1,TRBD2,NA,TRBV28,CASSSQGSGGLGFF,TGTGCCAGCAGTTCCCAGGGTAGCGGGGGCCTCGGGTTCTTC
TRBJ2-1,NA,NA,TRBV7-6,CASSPMDSSYNEQFF,TGTGCCAGCAGCCCGATGGACAGCTCCTACAATGAGCAGTTCTTC
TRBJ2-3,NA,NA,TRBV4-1,CASSQEPYPVTDTQYF,TGCGCCAGCAGCCAAGAACCTTACCCGGTCACAGATACGCAGTATTTT
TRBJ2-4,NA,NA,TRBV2,CASSALFTKNIQYF,TGTGCCAGCAGTGCCCTGTTCACCAAAAACATTCAGTACTTC
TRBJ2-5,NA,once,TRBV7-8,CASSLATSETQYF,TGTGCCAGCAGCTTAGCGACGAGTGAGACCCAGTACTTC
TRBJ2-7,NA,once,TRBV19,CASSIARRGGEQYF,TGTGCCAGTAGTATAGCTCGGCGGGGTGGCGAGCAGTACTTC
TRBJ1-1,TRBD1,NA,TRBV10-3,CAISESGTGVAFF,TGTGCCATCAGTGAGTCGGGGACAGGGGTAGCTTTCTTT
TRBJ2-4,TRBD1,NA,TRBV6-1,CASSPRTGESIQYF,TGTGCCAGCAGTCCTCGGACAGGGGAGAGCATTCAGTACTTC